These 22 T cell receptor beta chains were all obtained from the same sample, sequenced in a study of technical replicates of blood from several donors. The assay was immunoSEQ multiplex PCR, and TCRdb's table has in-frame clones only and misses some. The profile covers about 62,000 clones, with approximately 89% appearing a single time and about 5% taken by the ten largest. The sequencing input was PBMCs. The receptors here all came from a human donor in good health. Some clones in this sample may be carry-over from other donors' samples.

This chain uses TRBV5-4 with TRBJ2-7, with 8 bases identical to TRBD1. With V trimmed by 1 base and J by 6 bases, 6 bases remained unmatched. From germline, CDR1 is SGHNT and CDR2 YYREEE (reference sequence). CDR3 length: 14 amino acids. CDR3: CASSLNRGDSEQYF. CDR3 nucleotides: TGTGCCAGCAGCTTGAACAGGGGGGATTCCGAGCAGTACTTC.

CDR3 DNA: TGCGCCAGCAGCCAAGGGGCTAGCAATCAGCCCCAGCATTTT. This codes for CASSQGASNQPQHF. This sequence joins TRBV4-1 and TRBJ1-5; D is uncertain. Trimming pared 1 base from V and 0 bases from J, leaving 4 bases between. Germline V CDR1 and CDR2: MGHRA, YSYEKL. The CDR3 contains 14 residues.

The genes are TRBV5-1 and TRBJ1-1; D gene ambiguous. CDR1 and CDR2 (germline): SGHRS, YFSETQ. Trimming cost V 4 bases and J 3 bases, with 19 bases left between them. The CDR3 covers 16 residues. CDR3: CASSRSVRERDTEAFF. The CDR3 region has the DNA TGCGCCAGCAGCAGAAGTGTGAGGGAAAGGGACACTGAAGCTTTCTTT. Drawing the rest from reference TRBV5-1 and TRBJ1-1, the complete variable domain is KAGVTQTPRYLIKTRGQQVTLSCSPISGHRSVSWYQQTPGQGLQFLFEYFSETQRNKGNFPGRFSGRQFSNSRSEMNVSTLELGDSALYLCASSRSVRERDTEAFFGQGTRLTVV.

This clone has only one observation. The chain carries TRBV7-2 and TRBJ1-2; TRBD1 agrees at 9 bases. J was trimmed by 4 bases and V by 5 bases; bases with no gene match: 8. CDR1 and CDR2 from the germline V gene are SGHTA and FQGNSA. The CDR3 has 15 residues. The CDR3 DNA reads TGTGCCAGCAGCGTAACCGGGACAGGGATCTATGGCTACACCTTC. As protein: CASSVTGTGIYGYTF.

The chain joins TRBV5-5 to TRBJ2-7; the match to TRBD2 covers 14 bases. This CDR3 region has 16 residues. Trimming at V came to 4 bases and at J to 1 base, leaving 4 bases not matched to a gene. The germline gives CDR1 SGHKS, CDR2 YYEKEE (reference sequence). CDR3 in amino acids: CASSSGLAGGSYEQYF. The CDR3 DNA sequence: TGTGCCAGCAGCAGCGGACTAGCGGGGGGATCCTACGAGCAGTACTTC.

V usage is TRBV18 and J usage is TRBJ1-1; 8 nucleotides line up with TRBD1. The CDR3 is made up of 16 amino acids. The J segment lost 0 bases and the V segment lost 1 base, leaving 4 bases of the junction unmatched. CDR1 is KGHSH, CDR2 LQKENI, per germline. CDR3 bases: TGTGCCAGCTCACCACAGGACAGGGTACTGAACACTGAAGCTTTCTTT. Encoded protein: CASSPQDRVLNTEAFF.

This clone appeared once. The chain is built from TRBV11-3 and TRBJ2-7; 9 bases line up with TRBD2. Germline-derived CDR1 and CDR2 are SGHNT and YENEEA. Trimming at V came to 1 base and at J to 5 bases, leaving 6 bases not matched to a gene. The CDR3 extends over 15 amino acids. Here the CDR3 reads CASSLGTSEANEQYF. The CDR3 DNA is TGTGCCAGCAGCTTAGGGACTAGCGAAGCCAACGAGCAGTACTTC.

The chain joins TRBV7-2 to TRBJ2-1; 10 bases are a match to TRBD2. This CDR3 region has 15 residues. The ends lost 0 bases at V and 9 bases at J; junction bases unmatched: 5. Germline V gives CDR1 SGHTA, CDR2 FQGNSA. Written as DNA, the CDR3 is TGTGCCAGCAGCTTAGCCGGGACTAGCGTTCGTGAGCAGTTCTTC. It translates to CASSLAGTSVREQFF.

The gene calls are TRBV4-3 and TRBJ1-2; 7 bases agree with TRBD1. This CDR3 has 15 residues. Germline V gene lookup returns CDR1 LGHNA and CDR2 YSLEER. V dropped 0 bases and J dropped 1; count of bases not matched to a gene: 2. CDR3: CASSQDPGGNYGYTF. The CDR3 nucleotides are TGCGCCAGCAGCCAAGATCCAGGGGGTAACTATGGCTACACCTTC.

J is TRBJ2-1 and V is TRBV4-3; 15 bases align to TRBD2. This CDR3 has 17 amino acids. Germline CDR1 is LGHNA and CDR2 is YSLEER. The V and J ends lost 3 bases and 9 bases, in that order; junction bases with no gene match: 9. CDR3 protein: CASSQEGLAGGPGEQFF. The DNA of the CDR3 is TGCGCCAGCAGCCAGGAGGGACTAGCGGGGGGCCCGGGTGAGCAGTTCTTC.

This chain joins TRBV11-2 and TRBJ2-1; no clear D gene. V lost 5 bases and J lost 2, with 22 bases in between. Germline CDR1 is SGHAT and CDR2 is FQNNGV. The CDR3 loop spans 18 amino acids. The CDR3 here is CASSPYLVSLGAYNEQFF. Here the CDR3 DNA reads TGTGCCAGCAGCCCGTATCTGGTCTCCCTAGGTGCCTACAATGAGCAGTTCTTC.

The gene calls are TRBV4-2 and TRBJ1-1; D perhaps matches TRBD1 (5 bases). The CDR3 runs to 14 residues. V was pared by 2 bases and J by 4 bases, with 11 bases between. Germline CDR1 is LGHNA and CDR2 is YNFKEQ. The CDR3 here is CASSQPGRGTEAFF. The CDR3 coding sequence is TGTGCCAGCAGCCAACCAGGTAGGGGCACTGAAGCTTTCTTT.

This clone was observed a few times. The rearrangement joins TRBV18 to TRBJ2-5, with a tentative D call TRBD2 (6 bases). Trimming shortened V by 1 base and J by 0 bases, and 6 bases separated the two germline ends. CDR1 is KGHSH, CDR2 LQKENI, per germline. The CDR3 is 14 residues long. CDR3 DNA: TGTGCCAGCTCACCACGGGGGGACCAAGAGACCCAGTACTTC. Translated, it gives CASSPRGDQETQYF. The entire variable domain, with the rest obtained from reference TRBV18 and TRBJ2-5, is as follows: NAGVMQNPRHLVRRRGQEARLRCSPMKGHSHVYWYRQLPEEGLKFMVYLQKENIIDESGMPKERFSAEFPKEGPSILRIQQVVRGDSAAYFCASSPRGDQETQYFGPGTRLLVL.

Regarding this clone: Because the CDR3's place on the DNA is in doubt, the DNA is left out and the CDR3 is given as listed by TCRdb. The rearrangement links TRBV21-1 to TRBJ2-5; no check of the table's D call, TRBD2, against the DNA was made. TRBV21-1 is designated a pseudogene. The CDR3 has 14 residues if both end residues are counted. The chain's CDR3 is CANPYPCGKKTQYF.

The chain combines TRBV7-2 with TRBJ2-1; 11 nucleotides line up with TRBD2. V dropped 5 bases and J dropped 11; count of bases not matched to a gene: 11. The CDR3 totals 15 residues. Germline CDR1 is SGHTA and CDR2 is FQGNSA. CDR3 sequence reads: CASSKEGTSGRKQFF. The CDR3 nucleotides are TGTGCCAGCAGCAAAGAGGGGACTAGCGGCCGGAAGCAGTTCTTC.

The chain couples TRBV19 to TRBJ2-3; no clear D. Looked up from germline, CDR1 is LNHDA and CDR2 is SQIVND (reference sequence). The CDR3 is 13 residues long. V was clipped by 3 bases and J by 2 bases, with 6 bases between them. The CDR3 loop reads CASSIIPTDTQYF. CDR3 nucleotide sequence: TGTGCCAGTAGTATTATTCCCACAGATACGCAGTATTTT.

This sequence joins TRBV4-3 and TRBJ1-3; 8 nucleotides align to TRBD1. The V gene's germline CDR1 is LGHNA and CDR2 YSLEER. After removal of 3 bases from V and 0 bases from J, the junction contained 1 base not matched to a gene. The CDR3 is made up of 15 amino acids. The CDR3 reads CASSHDRGSGNTIYF. CDR3 DNA sequence: TGCGCCAGCAGCCACGACAGGGGCTCTGGAAACACCATATATTTT.

The J gene is TRBJ2-1, the V gene TRBV7-9, with a tentative D call TRBD2 (6 bases). Trimming removed 5 bases from V and 2 bases from J, with 13 bases in between. CDR1 is SEHNR and CDR2 is FQNEAQ in the germline V gene (reference sequence). The CDR3 contains 15 residues. The CDR3 bases are TGTGCCAGCAGCAAGCAAGCGGGCCCCTACAATGAGCAGTTCTTC. As protein: CASSKQAGPYNEQFF.

This rearrangement joins TRBV9 to TRBJ2-7, with TRBD1 identical over 7 bases. The CDR3 is 14 residues long. With V trimmed by 3 bases and J by 0 bases, 3 bases remained unmatched. The germline V gene encodes CDR1 SGDLS and CDR2 YYNGEE. CDR3 amino acids: CASSAGDSSYEQYF. The CDR3 region has the DNA TGTGCCAGCAGCGCTGGGGACAGCTCCTACGAGCAGTACTTC.

The chain couples TRBV5-1 to TRBJ2-6; TRBD2 might be the D (6 bases). Germline CDR1 is SGHRS and CDR2 is YFSETQ. The CDR3 consists of 16 residues. Trimming took 6 bases from V and 2 from J, leaving 15 bases between them. CDR3 residues: CASTTPGLPGANVLTF. The CDR3 coding sequence is TGCGCCAGCACAACACCGGGACTTCCTGGGGCCAACGTCCTGACTTTC.

This rearrangement joins TRBV4-2 to TRBJ1-5, with D unresolved. V lost 1 base, J lost 9 bases, and 13 bases lay in between. There are 14 residues in the CDR3. The germline gives CDR1 LGHNA, CDR2 YNFKEQ. The CDR3 DNA reads TGTGCCAGCAGCCAAGGGTTGGTAACATCGCCCCAGCATTTT. Protein product: CASSQGLVTSPQHF.

The chain couples TRBV6-5 to TRBJ2-3; 9 bases align to TRBD1. Per the germline V gene, CDR1 is MNHEY and CDR2 is SVGAGI. V gave up 2 bases and J gave up 7 bases; unmatched junction bases: 7. The CDR3 has 15 amino acids. The CDR3 bases are TGTGCCAGCAGTTACACGGGACAGGGCGGAAATACGCAGTATTTT. This encodes CASSYTGQGGNTQYF.